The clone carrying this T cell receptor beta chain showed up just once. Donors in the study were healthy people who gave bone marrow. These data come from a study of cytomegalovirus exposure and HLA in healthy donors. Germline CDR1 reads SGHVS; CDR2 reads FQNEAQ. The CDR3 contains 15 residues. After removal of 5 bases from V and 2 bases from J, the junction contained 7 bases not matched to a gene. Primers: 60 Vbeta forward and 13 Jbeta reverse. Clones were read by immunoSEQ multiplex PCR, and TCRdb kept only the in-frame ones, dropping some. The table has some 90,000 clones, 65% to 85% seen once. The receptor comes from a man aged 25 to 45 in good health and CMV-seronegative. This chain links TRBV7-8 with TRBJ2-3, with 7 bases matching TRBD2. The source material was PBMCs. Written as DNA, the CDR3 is TGTGCCAGCAGCCCGACTAGCCGAGTCACAGATACGCAGTATTTT. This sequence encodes CASSPTSRVTDTQYF. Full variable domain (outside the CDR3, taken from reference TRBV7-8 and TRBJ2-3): GAGVSQSPRYKVAKRGQDVALRCDPISGHVSLFWYQQALGQGPEFLTYFQNEAQLDKSGLPSDRFFAERPEGSVSTLKIQRTQQEDSAVYLCASSPTSRVTDTQYFGPGTRLTVL.